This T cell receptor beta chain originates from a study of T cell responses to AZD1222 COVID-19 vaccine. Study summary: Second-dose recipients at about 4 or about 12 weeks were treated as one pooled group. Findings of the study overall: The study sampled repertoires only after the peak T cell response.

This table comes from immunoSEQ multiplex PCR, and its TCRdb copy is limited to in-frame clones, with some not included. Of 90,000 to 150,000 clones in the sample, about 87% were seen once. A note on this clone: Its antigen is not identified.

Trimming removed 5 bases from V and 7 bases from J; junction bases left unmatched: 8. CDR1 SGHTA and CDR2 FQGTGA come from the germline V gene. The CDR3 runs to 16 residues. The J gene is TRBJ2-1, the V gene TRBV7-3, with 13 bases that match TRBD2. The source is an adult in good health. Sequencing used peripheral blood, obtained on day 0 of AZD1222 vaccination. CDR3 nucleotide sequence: TGTGCCAGCAGCATCCGTGGGACTAGCGGGGAAAATGAGCAGTTCTTC. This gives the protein CASSIRGTSGENEQFF. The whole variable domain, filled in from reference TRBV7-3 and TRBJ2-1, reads GAGVSQTPSNKVTEKGKYVELRCDPISGHTALYWYRQSLGQGPEFLIYFQGTGAADDSGLPNDRFFAVRPEGSVSTLKIQRTERGDSAVYLCASSIRGTSGENEQFFGPGTRLTVL.